This note documents a single T cell receptor beta chain sequence. This sample was included in a study of early T cells in non-severe SARS-CoV-2 infection. Unique molecular identifiers tagged individual cDNA molecules. TCRdb independently ran MiXCR on the 5' RACE reads; one entry per CDR3 protein. Altogether roughly 25,000 distinct CDR3 sequences are present, about 4.6% being singletons, with the ten largest covering approximately 14%. V shed 2 bases and J 3 bases; nucleotides not matched to a gene: 3. The CDR3 length is 14 residues. Looked up from germline, CDR1 is DFQATT and CDR2 is SNEGSKA (reference sequence).

The J gene is TRBJ2-3, the V gene TRBV20-1, with 9 bases lining up with TRBD2. The TCR was taken from an adult who was a healthcare worker with PCR-confirmed SARS-CoV-2 infection or an uninfected control (not recorded which). Material: whole blood. The CDR3 reads CSARTAGGTDTQYF. CDR3 coding DNA: TGCAGTGCTAGAACGGCGGGGGGGACAGATACGCAGTATTTT.